This record concerns one TCR beta chain sequence. Its target is not known. This record comes from a study of shared clonotypes between healthy human individuals. Study-wide results and limits: Unshared clonotypes carried lower generation probabilities than those common to all four donors.

The CDR3 length is 15 residues. J lost 2 bases, V lost 5 bases, and 6 bases had no gene match. Germline loops: CDR1 SGHDN, CDR2 FVKESK. Naive CD8 populations comprised CD45RO-negative cells positively selected for CCR7, excluding terminally differentiated effector memory CD45RA+ cells. Some clones are missing from TCRdb's copy, which holds only in-frame ones; the method was immunoSEQ multiplex PCR. The table records about 800,000 clones, roughly 96% of them present only once. The chain is built from TRBV14 and TRBJ2-7; 10 bases fit TRBD1. The sequenced sample consisted of naive CD8+ T cells sorted from blood. This sequence originates from a man between 25 and 39 years old in good health. CDR3 in amino acids: CASSLTGQGTYEQYF. CDR3 sequence (DNA): TGTGCCAGCAGCTTAACGGGACAGGGGACCTACGAGCAGTACTTC.